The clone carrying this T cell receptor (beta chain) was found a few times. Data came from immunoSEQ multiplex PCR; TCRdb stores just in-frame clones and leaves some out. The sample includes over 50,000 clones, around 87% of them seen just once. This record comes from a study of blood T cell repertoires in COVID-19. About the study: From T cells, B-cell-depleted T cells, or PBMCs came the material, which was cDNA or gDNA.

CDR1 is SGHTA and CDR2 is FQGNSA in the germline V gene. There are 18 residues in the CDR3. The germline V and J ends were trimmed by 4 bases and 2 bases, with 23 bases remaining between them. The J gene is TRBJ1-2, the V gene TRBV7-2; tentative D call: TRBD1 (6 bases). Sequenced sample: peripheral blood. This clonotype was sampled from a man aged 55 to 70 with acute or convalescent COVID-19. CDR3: CASSSYPHGQIPNYGYTF. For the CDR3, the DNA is TGTGCCAGCAGCTCTTACCCCCATGGACAGATCCCCAACTATGGCTACACCTTC.